These T cell receptor beta chains were read from a single sample in a study of human T cells and chemical hapten exposure. From the RACE reads, TCRdb called clonotypes with MiXCR, one entry per CDR3 protein. The top ten hold roughly 8.8% of the sample, which has over 55,000 distinct CDR3 sequences, approximately 10% seen once. Source: whole blood, taken in connection with sensitization to the hapten diphenylcyclopropenone (DPC). The receptors were sampled from a man between 40 and 49 years old with alopecia areata. Some clones in this sample may be carry-over from other donors' samples. CDR3s include the opening cysteine and the closing phenylalanine or tryptophan. D genes are given only for firm matches. Some rows mark clone size as missing; the rest say once, few, many or name a class of expanded clone.

v_call	clone_size	j_call	d_call	cdr3_aa	cdr3_nt
TRBV12-3/TRBV12-4	few	TRBJ2-1	.	CASSFYDRNEQFF	TGTGCCAGCAGTTTTTATGACCGCAATGAGCAGTTCTTC
TRBV6-5	many	TRBJ2-1	.	CASQQGNEQFF	TGTGCCAGCCAACAAGGGAATGAGCAGTTCTTC
TRBV6-6	.	TRBJ2-7	.	CASTNPPRNYEQYF	TGTGCCAGCACAAATCCCCCCAGAAACTACGAGCAGTACTTC
TRBV2	many	TRBJ2-7	.	CASTWDWTAYEQYF	TGTGCCAGCACCTGGGACTGGACCGCCTACGAGCAGTACTTC
TRBV25-1	many	TRBJ2-7	TRBD2	CASRVLSGRAHEQYF	TGTGCCAGCAGGGTCCTGAGCGGGAGGGCACACGAGCAGTACTTC
TRBV19	many	TRBJ2-7	.	CASSKGPRDYEQYF	TGTGCCAGTAGCAAGGGCCCCCGGGACTACGAGCAGTACTTC
TRBV20-1	few	TRBJ2-7	TRBD2	CSAKLAGVNEQYF	TGCAGTGCAAAACTAGCGGGAGTAAACGAGCAGTACTTC
TRBV5-1	.	TRBJ2-1	.	CASSQNVGTGQFF	TGCGCCAGCAGCCAAAATGTGGGGACGGGACAGTTCTTC
TRBV10-3	few	TRBJ2-2	.	CAISESGETGELFF	TGTGCCATCAGTGAGTCGGGAGAAACCGGGGAGCTGTTTTTT
TRBV28	.	TRBJ2-2	.	CASSPREGKAETGELFF	TGTGCCAGCAGCCCGAGAGAGGGAAAGGCCGAAACCGGGGAGCTGTTTTTT
TRBV2	once	TRBJ1-1	.	CASSLQRANTEAFF	TGTGCCAGCAGCCTACAACGGGCGAACACTGAAGCTTTCTTT
TRBV5-1	many	TRBJ2-5	TRBD2	CASTLQTTSGSSGETQYF	TGCGCCAGCACCTTACAAACCACTAGCGGGAGCAGCGGGGAGACCCAGTACTTC
TRBV28	few	TRBJ1-2	TRBD1	CASSPQTGGLYGYTF	TGTGCCAGCAGTCCCCAGACAGGGGGACTCTATGGCTACACCTTC
TRBV7-9	few	TRBJ2-7	TRBD1	CASSLEGQASEQYF	TGTGCCAGCAGCTTAGAGGGACAGGCCTCCGAGCAGTACTTC
TRBV19	.	TRBJ2-2	.	CASSPLPLGPGELFF	TGTGCCAGTAGTCCCCTTCCTCTGGGACCCGGGGAGCTGTTTTTT
TRBV18	few	TRBJ1-2	TRBD1	CASSPKGTVNGYTF	TGTGCCAGCTCACCAAAGGGGACAGTTAATGGCTACACCTTC
TRBV7-2	many	TRBJ2-7	TRBD1	CASSKRDRGSEQYF	TGTGCCAGCAGCAAAAGGGACAGGGGATCCGAGCAGTACTTC
TRBV3-1	many	TRBJ2-7	.	CASGSVYEQYF	TGTGCCAGCGGATCGGTTTACGAGCAGTACTTC
TRBV28	few	TRBJ2-7	TRBD2	CASITSGRAFHEQYF	TGTGCCAGCATTACTAGCGGGAGGGCCTTCCACGAGCAGTACTTC
TRBV19	many	TRBJ2-1	TRBD2	CASRAGTSGRARAQDEQFF	TGTGCCAGTAGGGCCGGGACTAGCGGGAGGGCCAGAGCCCAGGATGAGCAGTTCTTC
TRBV2	many	TRBJ1-4	TRBD1	CASRGQGVVGEKLFF	TGTGCCAGCCGGGGACAGGGAGTAGTTGGTGAAAAACTGTTTTTT
TRBV12-3/TRBV12-4	.	TRBJ1-1	.	CASSPPLLALNTEAFF	TGTGCCAGCAGTCCACCCCTTCTAGCCTTAAACACTGAAGCTTTCTTT
TRBV2	few	TRBJ1-1	.	CATTLGTTGTEAFF	TGTGCCACCACCCTGGGGACTACGGGCACTGAAGCTTTCTTT
TRBV20-1	many	TRBJ2-5	TRBD2	CSAIAGPQETQYF	TGCAGTGCGATAGCGGGACCTCAAGAGACCCAGTACTTC
TRBV28	few	TRBJ2-1	.	CASSPVPYNEQFF	TGTGCCAGCAGCCCTGTCCCCTACAATGAGCAGTTCTTC
TRBV6-5	many	TRBJ2-5	.	CASRHQETQYF	TGTGCCAGCAGGCACCAAGAGACCCAGTACTTC
TRBV5-1	medium-sized	TRBJ2-1	TRBD2	CASSLAAGSNEQFF	TGCGCCAGCAGCTTGGCAGCGGGATCCAATGAGCAGTTCTTC
TRBV28	.	TRBJ2-7	TRBD1	CASTLPGQGAGEQYF	TGTGCCAGCACCTTGCCGGGACAGGGGGCAGGGGAGCAGTACTTC
TRBV5-1	few	TRBJ2-7	.	CASSHGTPREQYF	TGCGCCAGCAGCCACGGGACCCCCAGGGAGCAGTACTTC
TRBV7-6	many	TRBJ2-7	TRBD2	CASSLETSGQTSYEQYF	TGTGCCAGCAGCTTAGAAACTAGCGGGCAGACCTCCTACGAGCAGTACTTC
TRBV19	.	TRBJ2-5	TRBD1	CASSTWISGQVDQETQYF	TGTGCCAGCTCTACCTGGATTTCGGGACAGGTGGACCAAGAGACCCAGTACTTC
TRBV18	.	TRBJ1-5	TRBD1	CASSLDRAGNQPQHF	TGTGCCAGCTCACTGGACAGGGCGGGCAATCAGCCCCAGCATTTT
TRBV6-6	.	TRBJ2-1	TRBD2	CASSYSGGSNNEQFF	TGTGCCAGCAGTTACTCTGGCGGGAGTAACAATGAGCAGTTCTTC
TRBV28	.	TRBJ2-7	.	CASSHDLYEQYF	TGTGCCAGCAGTCATGACTTGTACGAGCAGTACTTC
TRBV19	.	TRBJ1-5	.	CASSMRGMDSGTSNQPQHF	TGTGCCAGTAGTATGCGCGGGATGGACAGCGGTACCAGCAATCAGCCCCAGCATTTT
TRBV5-4	many	TRBJ2-2	TRBD2	CASSLGLAGNTGELFF	TGTGCCAGCAGCTTGGGACTAGCGGGCAACACCGGGGAGCTGTTTTTT
TRBV5-5	many	TRBJ1-1	.	CASSLDGQPNTEAFF	TGTGCCAGCAGCTTGGACGGACAGCCGAACACTGAAGCTTTCTTT
TRBV28	.	TRBJ2-7	.	CASSSWGYEQYF	TGTGCCAGCAGTTCATGGGGCTACGAGCAGTACTTC
TRBV6-2/TRBV6-3	many	TRBJ2-7	.	CASNSNPWEDPSEQYF	TGTGCCAGCAATAGTAACCCGTGGGAAGATCCGTCCGAGCAGTACTTC
TRBV11-1	.	TRBJ2-3	.	CASTRPSTDTQYF	TGTGCCAGCACCAGACCTAGCACAGATACGCAGTATTTT
TRBV12-3/TRBV12-4	many	TRBJ2-7	.	CASSSVTSYEQYF	TGTGCCAGCAGTTCGGTCACATCCTACGAGCAGTACTTC
TRBV18	.	TRBJ1-2	TRBD1	CASIRDREDGYTF	TGTGCCAGCATACGAGACAGGGAGGATGGCTACACCTTC
TRBV30	.	TRBJ1-1	.	CAWPGPVAEAFF	TGTGCCTGGCCGGGCCCGGTGGCTGAAGCTTTCTTT
TRBV7-8	.	TRBJ2-7	TRBD1	CASSRRDSLSEQYF	TGTGCCAGCAGCCGCCGGGACAGTCTTAGCGAGCAGTACTTC
TRBV11-2	.	TRBJ2-3	.	CASSLELASDTQYF	TGTGCCAGCAGCTTAGAGCTAGCTTCAGATACGCAGTATTTT
TRBV3-1	.	TRBJ2-7	TRBD2	CASSQGLAGVSEQYF	TGTGCCAGCAGCCAGGGACTAGCGGGAGTTAGCGAGCAGTACTTC
TRBV4-2	.	TRBJ2-5	.	CASSPEVHQETQYF	TGTGCCAGCAGCCCCGAAGTTCATCAAGAGACCCAGTACTTC
TRBV7-9	.	TRBJ2-3	.	CASSPGRRTDTQYF	TGTGCCAGCAGCCCCGGGCGGAGGACAGATACGCAGTATTTT
TRBV6-5	few	TRBJ1-5	TRBD1	CASSLGQGHQPQHF	TGTGCCAGCAGTTTGGGACAGGGGCATCAGCCCCAGCATTTT
TRBV5-1	.	TRBJ2-1	TRBD1	CASSWDRGLYNEQFF	TGCGCCAGCAGCTGGGACAGGGGATTGTACAATGAGCAGTTCTTC